This T cell receptor (beta chain) was sequenced during a study of cytomegalovirus exposure and HLA in healthy donors. The CDR3 is 14 amino acids. The germline CDR1 and CDR2 sequences are MNHEY and SVGAGI. Trimming left V 6 bases short and J 2 bases short, with 12 bases between. The PCR was carried out with 60 Vbeta primers and 13 Jbeta primers. The assay was immunoSEQ multiplex PCR, and TCRdb's table has in-frame clones only and misses some. The sample has approximately 190,000 clones, around 83% seen once. The receptor's source is a man aged 40-49 years in good health and CMV-seropositive. V gene TRBV6-5 combines with J gene TRBJ2-3, with TRBD2 as a possible D gene (5 bases). The sample consisted of PBMCs. DNA for the CDR3: TGTGCCAGCAGCTTAGGACTTTCCACAGATACGCAGTATTTT. Its translation is CASSLGLSTDTQYF.